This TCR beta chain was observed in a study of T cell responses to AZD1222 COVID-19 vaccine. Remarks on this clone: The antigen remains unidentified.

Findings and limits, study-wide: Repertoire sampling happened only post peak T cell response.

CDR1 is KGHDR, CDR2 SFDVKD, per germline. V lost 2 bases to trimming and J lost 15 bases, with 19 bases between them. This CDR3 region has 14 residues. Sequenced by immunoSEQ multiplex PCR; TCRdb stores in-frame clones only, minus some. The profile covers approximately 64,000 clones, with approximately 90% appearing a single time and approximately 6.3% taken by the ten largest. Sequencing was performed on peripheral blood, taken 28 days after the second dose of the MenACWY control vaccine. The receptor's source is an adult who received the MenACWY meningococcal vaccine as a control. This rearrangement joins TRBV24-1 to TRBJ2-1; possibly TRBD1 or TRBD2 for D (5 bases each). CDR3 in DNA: TGTGCCACCAGTGATTCCAAGGCGGGTCCCAGGGTGTTCTTC. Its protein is CATSDSKAGPRVFF.